This T cell receptor (beta chain) comes out of a study of beta chain features in type 1 diabetes. Looking at the study overall: Comparable age, gender and cell yields were observed in patients relative to healthy donors. General observations from the study: The naive, central memory and Treg TCRB repertoires of patients appeared to be more similar to one another than those of healthy donors. TCRB CDR3s from Type 1 diabetes patients were moderately but significantly shorter in all four CD4+ subsets.

V was trimmed by 0 bases and J by 3 bases, leaving 5 bases between them. The CDR3 has 13 residues. Germline V gene data show CDR1 as KGHSH and CDR2 as LQKENI. Sorting of CD4+ naive, central memory, regulatory and stem cell-like memory cells was performed via CD45RO/CCR7/CD25/CD127/CD95/CD27. This clone has more than one count but fewer than ten. As yet, its antigen is unknown. Expressed TCRB transcripts got sequenced, as all isolated RNA was reverse transcribed. TCRdb keeps only in-frame clones here, not all; method: immunoSEQ multiplex PCR. Among a few hundred thousand clones listed, 8% to 10% were seen once.

Sequencing was carried out using central memory CD4+ T cells from blood. The TCR comes from a man aged 25-40 years with type 1 diabetes. The rearrangement uses TRBV18 and TRBJ1-1; possible D gene TRBD1, 5 bases. The CDR3 nucleotides read TGTGCCAGCTCACCACCGGGGGACACTGAAGCTTTCTTT. Its translation is CASSPPGDTEAFF.